The 28 T cell receptor beta chains given below trace back to one sample, sequenced in a study of T cell changes during pregnancy in multiple sclerosis. This table comes from immunoSEQ multiplex PCR, and its TCRdb copy is limited to in-frame clones, with some not included. This sample carries around 60,000 clones, roughly 92% of them seen once, and the ten largest clones take roughly 1.5%. The source material was peripheral blood, sampled in the second trimester of pregnancy. All receptors come from a female donor with multiple sclerosis, enrolled in a pregnancy study.

V usage is TRBV19 and J usage is TRBJ1-5, with D perhaps TRBD1 (6 bases). CDR3 length equals 15 residues. Germline assignment: CDR1 LNHDA and CDR2 SQIVND (reference sequence). The germline V and J ends were trimmed by 5 bases and 7 bases, with 18 bases remaining between them. The CDR3 here is CASSGPGGLEQPQHF. CDR3 DNA sequence: TGTGCCAGTAGTGGCCCCGGGGGGCTCGAGCAGCCCCAGCATTTT.

CDR3 residues: CASSQDFTQGAYGYTF. CDR3 DNA sequence: TGCGCCAGCAGCCAAGATTTTACACAGGGGGCGTATGGCTACACCTTC. V usage is TRBV4-3 and J usage is TRBJ1-2; TRBD1 agrees at 9 bases. V was pared by 0 bases and J by 5 bases, with 7 bases of the junction left unmatched. Per germline, CDR1 LGHNA and CDR2 YSLEER. The CDR3 runs to 16 residues.

The chain has TRBV2 and TRBJ1-5; D is uncertain. The V end was cut by 5 bases, the J end by 3 bases, with 8 bases between. This CDR3 is built from 13 residues. Germline V gene lookup returns CDR1 SNHLY and CDR2 FYNNEI. The CDR3 sequence: CASSPDFNQPQHF. CDR3 in DNA: TGTGCCAGCAGTCCGGACTTCAATCAGCCCCAGCATTTT.

The chain is built from TRBV4-1 and TRBJ2-1; TRBD2 might be the D (5 bases). Trimming pared 4 bases from V and 2 bases from J, leaving 15 bases between. Germline assignment: CDR1 MGHRA and CDR2 YSYEKL. This CDR3 spans 16 amino acids. The CDR3 nucleotides read TGCGCCAGCAGCCGAGAGCGGCTTGCCCCCTACAATGAGCAGTTCTTC. As protein: CASSRERLAPYNEQFF.

This clone was seen a few times. V usage is TRBV25-1 and J usage is TRBJ1-2, with D tentatively TRBD1 (6 bases). The CDR3 totals 14 residues. Trimming removed 4 bases from V and 6 bases from J, with 15 bases in between. Germline V CDR1 and CDR2: MGHDK, SYGVNS. The DNA for the CDR3 is TGTGCCAGCAGTGTAGCGGGGGGCCACGATGGCTACACCTTC. Protein sequence: CASSVAGGHDGYTF.

V and J are TRBV5-1 and TRBJ2-7; 10 bases match TRBD1. This CDR3 contains 15 residues. Germline CDR1 is SGHRS and CDR2 is YFSETQ. Germline trimming cut 6 bases from V and 5 bases from J; bases unmatched to any gene: 11. CDR3 loop: CASTPMGQGIHEQYF. DNA for the CDR3: TGCGCCAGCACCCCAATGGGACAGGGGATCCACGAGCAGTACTTC.

The chain joins TRBV28 to TRBJ2-6; perhaps TRBD1 as D (5 bases). Trimming removed 2 bases at V and 2 bases at J, with 10 bases between. CDR1 is MDHEN and CDR2 is SYDVKM in the germline V gene. The CDR3 is made up of 16 amino acids. CDR3 DNA: TGTGCCAGCAGTTTAAGGGGTGACGCTGGGGCCAACGTCCTGACTTTC. It translates to CASSLRGDAGANVLTF. Full variable domain (remainder filled in from reference TRBV28 and TRBJ2-6): DVKVTQSSRYLVKRTGEKVFLECVQDMDHENMFWYRQDPGLGLRLIYFSYDVKMKEKGDIPEGYSVSREKKERFSLILESASTNQTSMYLCASSLRGDAGANVLTFGAGSRLTVL.

The genes are TRBV5-1 and TRBJ1-3; 9 bases line up with TRBD1. V shed 1 base and J 0 bases; nucleotides not matched to a gene: 2. CDR1 is SGHRS, CDR2 YFSETQ, per germline. The CDR3 consists of 16 residues. The CDR3 region has the DNA TGCGCCAGCAGCTTGTGGGGACAGGGCTCTGGAAACACCATATATTTT. Its translation is CASSLWGQGSGNTIYF.

J is TRBJ2-1 and V is TRBV5-4; TRBD2 matches 7 bases. Germline trimming cut 1 base from V and 2 bases from J; bases unmatched to any gene: 6. This CDR3 spans 16 amino acids. The germline V gene has CDR1 SGHNT and CDR2 YYREEE (reference sequence). The CDR3 DNA is TGTGCCAGCAGCTTGTATACGGGAGGCACCTACAATGAGCAGTTCTTC. It codes for CASSLYTGGTYNEQFF.

This CDR3 reads CASSVGLAGYNEQFF. The CDR3 nucleotides read TGTGCCAGCAGCGTAGGGCTAGCGGGATACAATGAGCAGTTCTTC. This chain links TRBV9 with TRBJ2-1, with 9 bases matching TRBD2. This CDR3 region has 15 residues. Trimming cost V 0 bases and J 4 bases; bases outside gene matches: 2. CDR1 is SGDLS, CDR2 YYNGEE, per germline.

The chain joins TRBV10-3 to TRBJ2-1; 11 positions agree with TRBD2. The germline CDR1 and CDR2 sequences are ENHRY and SYGVKD. This CDR3 has 15 amino acids. The V gene end was trimmed by 2 bases and the J gene end by 10 bases; junction bases not matched to a gene: 7. DNA of the CDR3: TGTGCCATCAGTGAGCAACTAGCGGGAGCTGGCGAGCAGTTCTTC. It encodes CAISEQLAGAGEQFF.

The chain is built from TRBV7-2 and TRBJ2-3, with D unresolved. The germline CDR1 and CDR2 sequences are SGHTA and FQGNSA. This CDR3 is built from 15 residues. V gave up 2 bases and J gave up 1 base, with 10 bases separating them. CDR3 DNA sequence: TGTGCCAGCAGCTTAAACTCCCAGGGCACAGATACGCAGTATTTT. Its translation: CASSLNSQGTDTQYF.

The chain couples TRBV5-6 to TRBJ1-2; 7 nucleotides line up with TRBD1. The CDR3 is 14 residues long. V lost 4 bases and J lost 4; bases outside the gene matches: 7. From germline, CDR1 is SGHDT and CDR2 YYEEEE. The DNA of the CDR3 is TGTGCCAGCAGCAAGGGACAGATCGCCTATGGCTACACCTTC. This translates into CASSKGQIAYGYTF.

The chain couples TRBV6-5 to TRBJ2-7; 7 bases are shared with TRBD2. J gave up 5 bases and V 2 bases, and 6 bases lay outside the gene matches. The length of the CDR3 is 14 residues. Per germline, CDR1 MNHEY and CDR2 SVGAGI. The CDR3 coding sequence is TGTGCCAGCAGTTACCCCGGACTAGTTAACGAGCAGTACTTC. Its protein is CASSYPGLVNEQYF.

This chain links TRBV9 with TRBJ2-1, with 8 bases aligning to TRBD2. The ends lost 1 base at V and 5 bases at J; junction bases unmatched: 8. This CDR3 has 16 amino acids. Germline V gene data show CDR1 as SGDLS and CDR2 as YYNGEE. The CDR3 DNA sequence: TGTGCCAGCAGCGTAATAGCGGGAAGCGGTGACAATGAGCAGTTCTTC. Its protein is CASSVIAGSGDNEQFF. Based on the CDR3 plus reference TRBV9 and TRBJ2-1, the full variable domain is DSGVTQTPKHLITATGQRVTLRCSPRSGDLSVYWYQQSLDQGLQFLIQYYNGEERAKGNILERFSAQQFPDLHSELNLSSLELGDSALYFCASSVIAGSGDNEQFFGPGTRLTVL.

This chain connects TRBV4-2 to TRBJ2-2; TRBD2 matches 8 bases. Trimming removed 4 bases from V and 1 base from J; junction bases left unmatched: 5. Germline V gene data show CDR1 as LGHNA and CDR2 as YNFKEQ. The CDR3 has 16 amino acids. CDR3 region: CASSLVAGLNTGELFF. In DNA form, the CDR3 reads TGTGCCAGCAGCCTTGTAGCGGGACTGAACACCGGGGAGCTGTTTTTT.

The chain is built from TRBV2 and TRBJ2-7; 11 bases fit TRBD1. The CDR3 runs 14 residues. Germline values: CDR1 SNHLY, CDR2 FYNNEI. Losses at the gene ends were 5 bases for V and 4 bases for J; bases not matched to a gene: 4. The DNA of the CDR3 is TGTGCCAGCAGTCCCGGACAGGGGGCTTACGAGCAGTACTTC. As protein: CASSPGQGAYEQYF.

The chain has TRBV13 and TRBJ2-1, with TRBD2 matching over 9 bases. V was clipped by 0 bases and J by 5 bases; unmatched bases: 8. This CDR3 spans 17 amino acids. Germline V gives CDR1 PRHDT, CDR2 FYEKMQ (reference sequence). CDR3 sequence (DNA): TGTGCCAGCAGCTTAGGGGGCCCCGGACTAGCGAACAATGAGCAGTTCTTC. Translated, it gives CASSLGGPGLANNEQFF.

This clone was recorded once. J is TRBJ2-5 and V is TRBV2; 10 nucleotides line up with TRBD2. Losses at the gene ends were 4 bases for V and 4 bases for J; bases not matched to a gene: 3. The CDR3 consists of 14 residues. Germline values: CDR1 SNHLY, CDR2 FYNNEI. CDR3 coding DNA: TGTGCCAGCAGTGCCCTAGCGGGAGTAGAGACCCAGTACTTC. As protein: CASSALAGVETQYF.

The genes are TRBV2 and TRBJ2-1; perhaps TRBD2 as D (6 bases). This CDR3 contains 15 residues. The germline gives CDR1 SNHLY, CDR2 FYNNEI. V dropped 6 bases and J dropped 8 bases, with 20 bases sitting between them. CDR3 bases: TGTGCCAGCAGGCCCGGGACTTTTGGGGTCGATGAGCAGTTCTTC. Translating gives CASRPGTFGVDEQFF.

The chain links TRBV19 to TRBJ2-1, with 11 bases lining up with TRBD2. Germline CDR1 and CDR2: LNHDA and SQIVND (reference sequence). The length of the CDR3 is 17 residues. After removal of 4 bases from V and 6 bases from J, the junction contained 11 bases not matched to a gene. In nucleotides, the CDR3 is TGTGCCAGTAGTACCGGGACTAGCGGAGGCTCGCTCAATGAGCAGTTCTTC. Amino acids: CASSTGTSGGSLNEQFF.

The V gene is TRBV18, the J gene TRBJ2-2; 8 bases match TRBD2. Germline V gene sequence: CDR1 KGHSH, CDR2 LQKENI. The V gene end was trimmed by 0 bases and the J gene end by 1 base; junction bases not matched to a gene: 1. This CDR3 is 16 amino acids long. The CDR3 here is CASSPPSGGNTGELFF. In DNA form, the CDR3 reads TGTGCCAGCTCACCACCGAGCGGGGGGAACACCGGGGAGCTGTTTTTT.

As DNA, the CDR3 is TGTGCCAGCAGCCACGGACTAGCGGGAGATGGTGAGCAGTTCTTC. Translated, it gives CASSHGLAGDGEQFF. The V gene is TRBV4-2, the J gene TRBJ2-1, with 13 bases that match TRBD2. Germline lookup yields CDR1 LGHNA and CDR2 YNFKEQ. With 3 bases clipped from V and 9 bases from J, the junction kept 5 bases outside the gene matches. The CDR3 is 15 residues long.

The chain carries TRBV6-5 and TRBJ1-1; D not resolved. CDR3 size: 13 residues. CDR1 MNHEY and CDR2 SVGAGI come from the germline V gene. Trimming cost V 2 bases and J 2 bases, with 6 bases left between them. CDR3 DNA sequence: TGTGCCAGCAGTTACATGGCAAACACTGAAGCTTTCTTT. It is translated as CASSYMANTEAFF.

V and J are TRBV4-2 and TRBJ1-2, with D tentatively TRBD1 (6 bases). V was pared by 0 bases and J by 7 bases, with 12 bases between. Germline lookup yields CDR1 LGHNA and CDR2 YNFKEQ. The CDR3 has 14 residues. This CDR3 is CASSQDLQGAGYTF. The CDR3 DNA sequence: TGTGCCAGCAGCCAAGATTTACAGGGTGCTGGCTACACCTTC.

The J gene is TRBJ2-7, the V gene TRBV6-1, with TRBD1 matching over 8 bases. J was trimmed by 7 bases and V by 8 bases; bases with no gene match: 13. CDR1 and CDR2 from the germline V gene are MNHNS and SASEGT. The CDR3 has 14 amino acids. The CDR3 is CASRAGQGAGEQYF. The CDR3 nucleotides are TGTGCCAGCCGGGCTGGCCAGGGGGCGGGTGAGCAGTACTTC.

J is TRBJ2-3 and V is TRBV6-1; tentatively, D is TRBD2 (6 bases). This CDR3 spans 15 amino acids. The V end lost 1 base, the J end lost 0 bases, and 8 bases lay between the germline ends. The germline CDR1 and CDR2 sequences are MNHNS and SASEGT. In nucleotides, the CDR3 is TGTGCCAGCAGTGAAGTAAGCGGGAGCACAGATACGCAGTATTTT. This translates into CASSEVSGSTDTQYF.

The rearrangement uses TRBV5-1 and TRBJ2-7; 9 nucleotides align to TRBD1. The CDR3 length is 16 residues. V lost 4 bases and J lost 2; bases outside the gene matches: 10. The V gene's germline CDR1 is SGHRS and CDR2 YFSETQ. The DNA for the CDR3 is TGCGCCAGCAGCCCCTCCGGGACAGGGAAGGCCTACGAGCAGTACTTC. The encoded protein is CASSPSGTGKAYEQYF. Full variable domain (outside the CDR3, taken from reference TRBV5-1 and TRBJ2-7): KAGVTQTPRYLIKTRGQQVTLSCSPISGHRSVSWYQQTPGQGLQFLFEYFSETQRNKGNFPGRFSGRQFSNSRSEMNVSTLELGDSALYLCASSPSGTGKAYEQYFGPGTRLTVT.